One sample yielded the 2 T cell receptor beta chains listed below, sequenced in a study of cytomegalovirus exposure and HLA in healthy donors. Generated by immunoSEQ multiplex PCR, the TCRdb table keeps only in-frame clones and is missing some. The sample shows roughly 120,000 clones, about 93% of them seen only once. The sample taken for sequencing was PBMCs. These receptors all come from a woman aged 18 to 35 in good health and CMV-seronegative.

The chain uses TRBV7-2 and TRBJ2-3; 14 positions agree with TRBD2. Trimming at V came to 6 bases and at J to 4 bases, leaving 3 bases not matched to a gene. Germline assignment: CDR1 SGHTA and CDR2 FQGNSA. This CDR3 is 15 amino acids long. For the CDR3, the DNA is TGTGCCAGCAGTGGGACTAGCGGGAGATCAGATACGCAGTATTTT. Translation gives CASSGTSGRSDTQYF. Together with reference TRBV7-2 and TRBJ2-3, the CDR3 gives the full variable domain: GAGVSQSPSNKVTEKGKDVELRCDPISGHTALYWYRQSLGQGLEFLIYFQGNSAPDKSGLPSDRFSAERTGGSVSTLTIQRTQQEDSAVYLCASSGTSGRSDTQYFGPGTRLTVL.

V and J are TRBV10-3 and TRBJ2-7, with a possible D match to TRBD2 (7 bases). Trimming cost V 8 bases and J 0 bases, with 14 bases left between them. Germline-derived CDR1 and CDR2 are ENHRY and SYGVKD. This CDR3 spans 14 amino acids. CDR3 nucleotides: TGTGCCATCGCCGGGGGGCCGAGCTCCTACGAGCAGTACTTC. Protein product: CAIAGGPSSYEQYF.